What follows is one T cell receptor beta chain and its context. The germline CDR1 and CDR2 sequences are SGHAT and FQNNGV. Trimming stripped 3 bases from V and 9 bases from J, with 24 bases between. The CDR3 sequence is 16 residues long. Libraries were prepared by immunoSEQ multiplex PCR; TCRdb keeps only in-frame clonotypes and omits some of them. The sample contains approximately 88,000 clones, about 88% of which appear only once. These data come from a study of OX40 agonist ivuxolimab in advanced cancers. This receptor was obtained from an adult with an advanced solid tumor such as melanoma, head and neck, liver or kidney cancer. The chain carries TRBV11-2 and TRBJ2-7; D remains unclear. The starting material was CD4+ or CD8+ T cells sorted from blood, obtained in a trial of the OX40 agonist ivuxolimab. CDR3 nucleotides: TGTGCCAGCAGCTTTGATTCTTCGCGAGCCTCCAAGGGGCAGTACTTC. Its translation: CASSFDSSRASKGQYF.